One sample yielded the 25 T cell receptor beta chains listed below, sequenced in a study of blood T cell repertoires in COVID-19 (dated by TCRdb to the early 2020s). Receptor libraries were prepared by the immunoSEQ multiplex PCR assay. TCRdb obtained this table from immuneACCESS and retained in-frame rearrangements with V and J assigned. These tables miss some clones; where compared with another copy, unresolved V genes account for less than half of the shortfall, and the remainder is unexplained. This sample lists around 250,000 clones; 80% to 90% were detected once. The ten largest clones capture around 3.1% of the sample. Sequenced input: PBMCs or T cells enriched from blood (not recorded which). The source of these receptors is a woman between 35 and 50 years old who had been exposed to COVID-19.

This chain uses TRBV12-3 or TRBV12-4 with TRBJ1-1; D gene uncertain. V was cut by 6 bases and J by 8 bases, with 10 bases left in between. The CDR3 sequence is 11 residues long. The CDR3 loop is CASSAWQEAFF. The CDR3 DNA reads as TGTGCCAGCAGCGCCTGGCAGGAAGCTTTCTTT.

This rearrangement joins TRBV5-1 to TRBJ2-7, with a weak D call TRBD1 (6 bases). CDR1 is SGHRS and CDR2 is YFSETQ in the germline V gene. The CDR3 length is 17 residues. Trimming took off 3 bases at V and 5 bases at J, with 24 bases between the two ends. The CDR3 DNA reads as TGCGCCAGCAGCTCGGGACACATTCAGACATTTTTCCACGAGCAGTACTTC. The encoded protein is CASSSGHIQTFFHEQYF.

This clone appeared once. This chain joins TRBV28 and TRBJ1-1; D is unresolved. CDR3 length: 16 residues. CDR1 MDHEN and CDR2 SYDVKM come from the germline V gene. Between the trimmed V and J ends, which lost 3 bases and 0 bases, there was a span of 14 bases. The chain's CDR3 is CASSFGPSEMNTEAFF. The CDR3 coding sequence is TGTGCCAGCAGTTTTGGACCTAGCGAGATGAACACTGAAGCTTTCTTT. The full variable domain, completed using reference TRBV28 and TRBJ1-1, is DVKVTQSSRYLVKRTGEKVFLECVQDMDHENMFWYRQDPGLGLRLIYFSYDVKMKEKGDIPEGYSVSREKKERFSLILESASTNQTSMYLCASSFGPSEMNTEAFFGQGTRLTVV.

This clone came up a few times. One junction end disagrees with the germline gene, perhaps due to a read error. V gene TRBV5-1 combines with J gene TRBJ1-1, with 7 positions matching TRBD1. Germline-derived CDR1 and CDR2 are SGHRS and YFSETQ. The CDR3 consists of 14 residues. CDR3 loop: CASSWGQPNTEAFF. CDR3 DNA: TGTGCCAGCAGCTGGGGACAGCCGAACACTGAAGCTTTCTTT.

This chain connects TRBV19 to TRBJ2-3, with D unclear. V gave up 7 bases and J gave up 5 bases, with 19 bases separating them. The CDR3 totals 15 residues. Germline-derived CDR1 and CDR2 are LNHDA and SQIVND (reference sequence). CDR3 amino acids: CASKMMTSVEDTQYF. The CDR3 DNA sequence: TGTGCCAGTAAAATGATGACATCCGTGGAAGATACGCAGTATTTT.

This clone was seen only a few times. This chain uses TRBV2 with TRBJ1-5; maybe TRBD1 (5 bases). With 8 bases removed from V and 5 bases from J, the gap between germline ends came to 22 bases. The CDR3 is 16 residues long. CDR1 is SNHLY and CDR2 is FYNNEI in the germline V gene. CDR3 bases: TGTGCCAGCGGGGCCCTGGGGAGGGGCAACGATCAGCCCCAGCATTTT. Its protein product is CASGALGRGNDQPQHF.

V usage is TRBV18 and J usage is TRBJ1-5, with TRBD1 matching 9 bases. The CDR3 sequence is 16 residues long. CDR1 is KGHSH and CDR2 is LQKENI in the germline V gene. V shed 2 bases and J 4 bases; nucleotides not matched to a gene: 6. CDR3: CASSPTRDRANQPQHF. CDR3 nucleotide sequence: TGTGCCAGCTCACCAACGAGGGACAGGGCTAATCAGCCCCAGCATTTT.

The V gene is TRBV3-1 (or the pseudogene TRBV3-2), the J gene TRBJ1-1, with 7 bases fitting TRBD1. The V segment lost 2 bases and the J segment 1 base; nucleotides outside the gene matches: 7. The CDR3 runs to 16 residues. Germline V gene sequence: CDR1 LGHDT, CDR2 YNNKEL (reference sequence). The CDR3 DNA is TGTGCCAGCAGCCAACCAGGGGGGAAGTGGAACACTGAAGCTTTCTTT. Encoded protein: CASSQPGGKWNTEAFF.

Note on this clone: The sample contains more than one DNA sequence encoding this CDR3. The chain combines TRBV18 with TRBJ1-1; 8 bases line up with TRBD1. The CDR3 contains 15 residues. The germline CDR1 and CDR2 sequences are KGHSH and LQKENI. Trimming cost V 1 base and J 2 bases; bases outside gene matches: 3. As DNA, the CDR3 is TGTGCCAGCTCACCACAGGACAGGGAAAACACTGAAGCTTTCTTT. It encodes CASSPQDRENTEAFF.

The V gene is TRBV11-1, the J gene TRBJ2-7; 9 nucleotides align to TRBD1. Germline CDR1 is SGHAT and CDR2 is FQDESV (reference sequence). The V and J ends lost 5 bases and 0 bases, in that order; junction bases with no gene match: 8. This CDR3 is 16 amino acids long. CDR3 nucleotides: TGTGCCAGCAGCGACCCCGGGACAGGGAGCTCCTACGAGCAGTACTTC. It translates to CASSDPGTGSSYEQYF.

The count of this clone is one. The CDR3 DNA reads TGTGCCAGCAGCTCGGGGTACGGGGGGGAGCTGTTTTTT. Translated: CASSSGYGGELFF. The rearrangement uses TRBV7-2 and TRBJ2-2, with a weak D call TRBD2 (5 bases). Germline lookup yields CDR1 SGHTA and CDR2 FQGNSA. The germline V and J ends were trimmed by 4 bases and 8 bases, with 11 bases remaining between them. The CDR3 has 13 residues.

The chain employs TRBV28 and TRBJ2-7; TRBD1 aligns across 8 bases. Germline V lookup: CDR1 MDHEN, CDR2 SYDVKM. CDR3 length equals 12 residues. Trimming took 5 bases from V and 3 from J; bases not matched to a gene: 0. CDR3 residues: CASSTGGYEQYV. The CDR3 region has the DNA TGTGCCAGCAGTACAGGGGGCTACGAGCAGTACGTC.

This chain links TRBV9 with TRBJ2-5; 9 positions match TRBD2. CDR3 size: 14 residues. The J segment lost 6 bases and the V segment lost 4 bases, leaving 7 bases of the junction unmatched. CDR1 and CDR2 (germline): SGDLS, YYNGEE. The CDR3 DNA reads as TGTGCCAGCAGCCCCTGGACTAGCGTGCAGACCCAGTACTTC. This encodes CASSPWTSVQTQYF.

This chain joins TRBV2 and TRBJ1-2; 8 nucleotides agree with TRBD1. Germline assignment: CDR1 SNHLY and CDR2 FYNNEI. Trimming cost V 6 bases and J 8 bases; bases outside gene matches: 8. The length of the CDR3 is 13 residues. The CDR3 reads CASRLSQGAGYTF. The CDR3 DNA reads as TGTGCCAGCAGGCTAAGTCAGGGGGCAGGCTACACCTTC.

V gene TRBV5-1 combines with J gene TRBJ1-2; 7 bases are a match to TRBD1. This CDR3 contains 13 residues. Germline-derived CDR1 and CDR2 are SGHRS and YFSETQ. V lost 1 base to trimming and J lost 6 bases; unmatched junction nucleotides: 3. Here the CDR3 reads CASSLFTGDGYTF. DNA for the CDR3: TGCGCCAGCAGCTTGTTTACAGGGGATGGCTACACCTTC. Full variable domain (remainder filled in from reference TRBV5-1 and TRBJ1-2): KAGVTQTPRYLIKTRGQQVTLSCSPISGHRSVSWYQQTPGQGLQFLFEYFSETQRNKGNFPGRFSGRQFSNSRSEMNVSTLELGDSALYLCASSLFTGDGYTFGSGTRLTVV.

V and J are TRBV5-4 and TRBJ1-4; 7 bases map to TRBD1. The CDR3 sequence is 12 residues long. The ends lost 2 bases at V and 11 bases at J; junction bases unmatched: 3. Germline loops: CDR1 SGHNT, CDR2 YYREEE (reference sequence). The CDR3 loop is CASSFDRDKLFF. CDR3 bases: TGTGCCAGCAGCTTCGACAGGGATAAACTGTTTTTT.

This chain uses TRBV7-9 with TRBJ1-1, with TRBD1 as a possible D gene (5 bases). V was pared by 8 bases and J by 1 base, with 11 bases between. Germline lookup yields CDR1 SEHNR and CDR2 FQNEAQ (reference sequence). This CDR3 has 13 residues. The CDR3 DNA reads TGTGCCAGCCACGGACAAAAGAACACTGAAGCTTTCTTT. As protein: CASHGQKNTEAFF.

The CDR3 spells CASRRNSNRGEAFF. The DNA of the CDR3 is TGTGCCAGCAGAAGAAACAGTAACAGGGGAGAAGCTTTCTTT. The chain combines TRBV6-5 with TRBJ1-1; 7 bases align to TRBD1. The CDR3 has 14 residues. The J segment lost 8 bases and the V segment lost 6 bases, leaving 12 bases of the junction unmatched. Germline V gene sequence: CDR1 MNHEY, CDR2 SVGAGI.

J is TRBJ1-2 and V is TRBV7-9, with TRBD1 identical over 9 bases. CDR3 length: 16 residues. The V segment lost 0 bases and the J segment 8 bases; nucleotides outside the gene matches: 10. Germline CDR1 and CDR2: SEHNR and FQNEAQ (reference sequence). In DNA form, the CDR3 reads TGTGCCAGCAGCTTAGCGGGACAGGGTCAGAAGTACGGCTACACCTTC. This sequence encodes CASSLAGQGQKYGYTF. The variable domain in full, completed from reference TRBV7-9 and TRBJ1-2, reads DTGVSQNPRHKITKRGQNVTFRCDPISEHNRLYWYRQTLGQGPEFLTYFQNEAQLEKSRLLSDRFSAERPKGSFSTLEIQRTEQGDSAMYLCASSLAGQGQKYGYTFGSGTRLTVV.

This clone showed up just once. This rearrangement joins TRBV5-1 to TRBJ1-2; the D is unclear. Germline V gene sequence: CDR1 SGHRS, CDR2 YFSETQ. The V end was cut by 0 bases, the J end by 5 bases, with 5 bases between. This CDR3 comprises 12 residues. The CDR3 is CASSLAQYGYTF. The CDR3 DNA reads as TGCGCCAGCAGCTTGGCACAGTATGGCTACACCTTC.

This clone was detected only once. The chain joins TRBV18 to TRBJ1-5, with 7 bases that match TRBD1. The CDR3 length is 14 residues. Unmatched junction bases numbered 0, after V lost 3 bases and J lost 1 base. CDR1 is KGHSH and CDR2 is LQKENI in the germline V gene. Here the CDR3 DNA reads TGTGCCAGCTCACCGGACAGGAGCAATCAGCCCCAGCATTTT. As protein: CASSPDRSNQPQHF.

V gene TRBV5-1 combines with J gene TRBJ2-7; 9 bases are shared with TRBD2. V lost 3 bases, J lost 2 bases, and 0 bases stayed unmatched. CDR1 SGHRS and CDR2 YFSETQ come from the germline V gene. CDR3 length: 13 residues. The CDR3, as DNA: TGCGCCAGCAGCTCTAGCGGGGCCTACGAGCAGTACTTC. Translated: CASSSSGAYEQYF.

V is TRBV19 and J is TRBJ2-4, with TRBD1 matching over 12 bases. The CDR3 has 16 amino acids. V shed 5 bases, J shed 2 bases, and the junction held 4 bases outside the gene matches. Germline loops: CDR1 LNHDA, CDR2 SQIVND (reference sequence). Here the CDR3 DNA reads TGTGCCAGTAGTCAGTGGGACAGGGGGCCCAAAAACATTCAGTACTTC. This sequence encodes CASSQWDRGPKNIQYF.

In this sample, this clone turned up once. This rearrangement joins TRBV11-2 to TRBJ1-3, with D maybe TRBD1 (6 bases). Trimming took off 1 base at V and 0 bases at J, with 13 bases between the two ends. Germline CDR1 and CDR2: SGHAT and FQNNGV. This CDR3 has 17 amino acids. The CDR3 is CASSLAQGPDSGNTIYF. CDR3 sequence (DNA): TGTGCCAGCAGCTTAGCCCAGGGGCCCGACTCTGGAAACACCATATATTTT.

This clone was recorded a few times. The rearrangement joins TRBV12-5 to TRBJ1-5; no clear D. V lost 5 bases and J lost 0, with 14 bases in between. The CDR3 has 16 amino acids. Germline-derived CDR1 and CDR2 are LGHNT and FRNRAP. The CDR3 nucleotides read TGTGCTAGTGGTCCCACCCGGCACAGTAGCAATCAGCCCCAGCATTTT. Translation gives CASGPTRHSSNQPQHF.